Below are 16 T cell receptor beta chains sequenced from a single sample in a study of CD8 T cells in Susac syndrome (dated by TCRdb to between 2018 and 2021). The library was prepared using the immunoSEQ multiplex PCR assay. RNA was extracted with the RNeasy kit and about 0.45 to 1 ug was reverse transcribed using random hexamers. The raw public reads went through TCRdb reprocessing: fastp at Q25, MiXCR clone calling, in-frame beta chains kept. Each record represents a unique CDR3 protein, reported with the most common genes and DNA among its rows. This sample is represented by roughly 140,000 distinct CDR3 sequences; nearly 97% of them were singletons. The ten largest clonotypes hold roughly 0.084% of the sample. Sequences were obtained from CD4+ T cells from PBMCs. These receptors all come from a human donor with Susac syndrome.

The rearrangement uses TRBV15 and TRBJ2-3, with D possibly TRBD2 on 6 matching bases. The CDR3 consists of 12 residues. With 9 bases removed from V and 4 bases from J, the gap between germline ends came to 11 bases. Germline CDR1 and CDR2: LNHNV and YYDKDF (reference sequence). CDR3 amino acids: CATRRGSDTQYF. CDR3 coding DNA: TGTGCCACACGCCGGGGGTCAGATACGCAGTATTTT.

The chain carries TRBV28 and TRBJ2-7; D call uncertain. V was cut by 10 bases and J by 3 bases, with 7 bases left in between. The CDR3 loop spans 10 amino acids. Germline V gene sequence: CDR1 MDHEN, CDR2 SYDVKM. DNA of the CDR3: TGTGCCACTTATTACTACGAGCAGTACTTC. Translation gives CATYYYEQYF.

The chain couples TRBV9 to TRBJ2-3; TRBD2 aligns across 11 bases. CDR1 is SGDLS, CDR2 YYNGEE, per germline. This CDR3 has 16 residues. Losses at the gene ends were 4 bases for V and 0 bases for J; bases not matched to a gene: 4. The chain's CDR3 is CASSPGTSGSTDTQYF. The DNA of the CDR3 is TGTGCCAGCAGCCCAGGGACTAGCGGTAGCACAGATACGCAGTATTTT.

This clonotype was picked up one time. The rearrangement uses TRBV21-1 and TRBJ2-7; TRBD1, as called in the table, went unchecked against the DNA. TRBV21-1 is a pseudogene. This CDR3 comprises 12 residues. In nucleotides, the CDR3 is TGTGCCAGCAGCAATACGGGATCGCTGCAGTACTTC. Its protein is CASSNTGSLQYF.

V usage is TRBV29-1 and J usage is TRBJ1-1; D is possibly TRBD1 (6 bases). V lost 7 bases and J lost 8, with 20 bases in between. This CDR3 contains 13 residues. Per germline, CDR1 SQVTM and CDR2 ANQGSEA. CDR3 sequence (DNA): TGCAGCGGTCGCCGGGACACGACCAAAGAAGCTTTCTTT. It translates to CSGRRDTTKEAFF.

The chain recombines TRBV15 with TRBJ1-3; D unresolved. The CDR3 is made up of 15 amino acids. In germline, CDR1 is LNHNV, CDR2 YYDKDF (reference sequence). Trimming took off 1 base at V and 0 bases at J, with 7 bases between the two ends. CDR3 bases: TGTGCCACCAGCAGAGTGGTGCCCTCTGGAAACACCATATATTTT. This encodes CATSRVVPSGNTIYF.

The V gene is TRBV19, the J gene TRBJ1-5; 7 bases map to TRBD1. This CDR3 has 18 amino acids. Losses at the gene ends were 1 base for V and 4 bases for J; bases not matched to a gene: 13. Germline V gene lookup returns CDR1 LNHDA and CDR2 SQIVND (reference sequence). CDR3 region: CASSIAPIQGYFNQPQHF. The DNA of the CDR3 is TGTGCCAGTAGTATAGCTCCTATACAGGGGTATTTTAATCAGCCCCAGCATTTT.

V usage is TRBV29-1 and J usage is TRBJ2-2, with 10 bases matching TRBD1. V shed 7 bases and J 5 bases; nucleotides not matched to a gene: 10. This CDR3 spans 15 amino acids. CDR1 is SQVTM, CDR2 ANQGSEA, per germline. CDR3 in DNA: TGCAGCGGTGGAGGGGACAGGGGTCCTACCGGGGAGCTGTTTTTT. It yields the protein CSGGGDRGPTGELFF.

V and J are TRBV4-1 and TRBJ2-3; D ambiguous. CDR1 and CDR2 (germline): MGHRA, YSYEKL. V lost 4 bases, J lost 2 bases, and 13 bases lay in between. The CDR3 is 15 amino acids. This CDR3 is CASSPTGLDTDTQYF. In nucleotides, the CDR3 is TGCGCCAGCAGCCCCACCGGGTTGGACACAGATACGCAGTATTTT.

The chain links TRBV6-6 to TRBJ1-1; D is ambiguous. In germline, CDR1 is MNHNY, CDR2 SVGAGI (reference sequence). The length of the CDR3 is 13 residues. V gave up 8 bases and J gave up 4 bases, with 14 bases separating them. This CDR3 is CASANRGSTEAFF. In DNA form, the CDR3 reads TGTGCCAGCGCAAATCGCGGGAGCACTGAAGCTTTCTTT.

This rearrangement joins TRBV12-3 or TRBV12-4 to TRBJ2-5; D is possibly TRBD1 (5 bases). The CDR3 contains 15 residues. The V and J ends lost 5 bases and 4 bases respectively, with 17 bases between them. CDR3 in amino acids: CASSPARAIRETQYF. The CDR3 DNA reads TGTGCCAGCAGTCCCGCCAGGGCCATTCGAGAGACCCAGTACTTC.

The chain uses TRBV20-1 and TRBJ2-3; D is perhaps TRBD1 (6 bases). CDR1 is DFQATT, CDR2 SNEGSKA, per germline (reference sequence). The CDR3 is made up of 15 amino acids. V was pared by 0 bases and J by 3 bases, with 13 bases between. Written as DNA, the CDR3 is TGCAGTGCTAGAGATTTTAACAGGGCTACAGATACGCAGTATTTT. Its protein product is CSARDFNRATDTQYF.

The V and J genes are TRBV29-1 and TRBJ1-1; TRBD1 matches 10 bases. CDR1 and CDR2 from the germline V gene are SQVTM and ANQGSEA. Unmatched junction bases numbered 9, after V lost 7 bases and J lost 1 base. CDR3 length: 15 residues. DNA of the CDR3: TGCAGCGACCCGGGACAGGGGTATGAGAACACTGAAGCTTTCTTT. It yields the protein CSDPGQGYENTEAFF.

The chain couples TRBV9 to TRBJ1-1, with a tentative D call TRBD1 (5 bases). V lost 2 bases and J 1 base, leaving 9 bases between the germline ends. The germline V gene encodes CDR1 SGDLS and CDR2 YYNGEE. The CDR3 sequence is 14 residues long. The CDR3 is CASSVGGQNTEAFF. CDR3 DNA: TGTGCCAGCAGCGTTGGCGGACAGAACACTGAAGCTTTCTTT.

This clonotype came up once. The V and J genes are TRBV7-2 and TRBJ2-3; D might be TRBD2 (5 bases). Germline CDR1 reads SGHTA; CDR2 reads FQGNSA. V gave up 4 bases and J gave up 0 bases, with 14 bases separating them. The CDR3 extends over 16 amino acids. CDR3 DNA sequence: TGTGCCAGCAGCTACACGACTACCACTAGCACAGATACGCAGTATTTT. Protein sequence: CASSYTTTTSTDTQYF.

The rearrangement links TRBV12-3 or TRBV12-4 to TRBJ1-5, with D hard to call. The ends were cut back, 5 bases at V and 7 bases at J, with 15 bases in the middle. This CDR3 has 14 residues. CDR3 protein: CASSPDNTNQPQHF. The CDR3 nucleotides read TGTGCCAGCAGTCCAGACAACACCAACCAGCCCCAGCATTTT.